The rows below give T cell receptor beta chains drawn from one sample of a study of cytomegalovirus exposure and HLA in healthy donors. The protocol was immunoSEQ multiplex PCR, while the TCRdb copy is restricted to in-frame clones and leaves out a portion. The data show just over 150,000 clones, less than 85% seen once. Sequenced sample: PBMCs. The receptors come from a woman between 50 and 59 years old in good health and CMV-seropositive. CDR3s include the opening cysteine and the closing phenylalanine or tryptophan. D genes are given only for firm matches. Size is omitted from some rows. Given values are once, few, many or a class for expanded clones.

14	few	TRBV5-1	TRBD1	TRBJ1-2	TGCGCCAGCCGGGAGGGACAGGGGGCAGGAGGCTACACCTTC	CASREGQGAGGYTF
16	NA	TRBV29-1	TRBD1	TRBJ1-2	TGCAGCGCCGGACCCTCCGCCTCCAGGGGGGACTATGGCTACACCTTC	CSAGPSASRGDYGYTF
17	few	TRBV5-6	TRBD1	TRBJ1-5	TGTGCCAGCAGCTTGTCCGGCAGGGGGCATAGCAATCAGCCCCAGCATTTT	CASSLSGRGHSNQPQHF
15	NA	TRBV18	NA	TRBJ2-7	TGTGCCAGCTCCCTGGCAGATGTGGGAGGCTACGAGCAGTACTTC	CASSLADVGGYEQYF
15	NA	TRBV27	TRBD1	TRBJ1-6	TGTGCCAGCAGTTCAAGACAGGGACCCTATTCACCCCTCCACTTT	CASSSRQGPYSPLHF
11	once	TRBV5-4	NA	TRBJ2-7	TGTGCCAGCAGCTTTGAGAACGAGCAGTACTTC	CASSFENEQYF
13	NA	TRBV18	NA	TRBJ2-5	TGTGCCAGCTCACCGGCCCAGATGAAGACCCAGTACTTC	CASSPAQMKTQYF
15	NA	TRBV28	NA	TRBJ1-5	TGTGCCAGCAGTGAGGGAAGGGTAGGCAATCAGCCCCAGCATTTT	CASSEGRVGNQPQHF
14	NA	TRBV19	NA	TRBJ2-7	TGTGCCAGTAGGACGACAGGTTCTTCCTACGAGCAGTACTTC	CASRTTGSSYEQYF
15	NA	TRBV4-3	TRBD1	TRBJ1-6	TGCGCCAGCAGCCAGAGCACGGACAGGAACTCACCCCTCCACTTT	CASSQSTDRNSPLHF
12	NA	TRBV29-1	TRBD2	TRBJ2-3	TGCAGCACCGGGCTCCCCGGGGGGACGCAGTATTTT	CSTGLPGGTQYF
13	NA	TRBV14	NA	TRBJ1-1	TGTGCCAGCAGCCTTAACATGAACACTGAAGCTTTCTTT	CASSLNMNTEAFF
17	NA	TRBV5-1	TRBD2	TRBJ2-1	TGCGCCAGCAGCTCCAACCGACTAGCGGGGAGGTACAATGAGCAGTTCTTC	CASSSNRLAGRYNEQFF
15	once	TRBV14	NA	TRBJ1-2	TGTGCCAGCAGCCAGACGAAAACGGGGTCAGAAGGCTACACCTTC	CASSQTKTGSEGYTF
12	once	TRBV19	NA	TRBJ1-4	TGTGCCAGTATGGGCAGTAAAAAAAAACTGTTTTTT	CASMGSKKKLFF
14	NA	TRBV5-1	TRBD2	TRBJ2-5	TGCGCCAGCAGCTCGACTAGCGGAGGAGAGACCCAGTACTTC	CASSSTSGGETQYF
16	NA	TRBV21-1	NA	TRBJ1-6	TGTGCCAGCAGCTCCTTAGAGAGCTCCTATAATTCACCCCTCCACTTT	CASSSLESSYNSPLHF
16	NA	TRBV6-1	NA	TRBJ2-3	TGTGCCAGCAGTGAATGGCAGGCCCCTAGCACAGATACGCAGTATTTT	CASSEWQAPSTDTQYF
14	NA	TRBV7-9	TRBD1	TRBJ1-1	TGTGCCAGCGGCAGGGGGGAATTAAGAACTGAAGCTTTCTTT	CASGRGELRTEAFF
13	NA	TRBV25-1	TRBD1	TRBJ2-7	TGTGCCAGCAGTGAGGCGACAGGGTCGGGTCAGTACTTC	CASSEATGSGQYF
18	NA	TRBV21-1	NA	TRBJ1-1	TGTGCCAGCAGCCCCAGGACAGGGGCACAACGATATGACACTGAAGCTTTCTTT	CASSPRTGAQRYDTEAFF
13	NA	TRBV6-6	NA	TRBJ2-1	TGTGCCAGCACGGTCCTCCTTTACAATGAGCAGTTCTTC	CASTVLLYNEQFF
14	NA	TRBV19	NA	TRBJ2-7	TGTGCCAGTAGTATTGCGGACAGCTCCTACGAGCAGTACTTC	CASSIADSSYEQYF
14	NA	TRBV5-1	TRBD1	TRBJ1-2	TGCGCCAGCAGCTCGGAGGCAGGGGGCTATGGCTACACCTTC	CASSSEAGGYGYTF
14	NA	TRBV7-9	TRBD2	TRBJ2-5	TGTGCCAGCAGCCGCGGGACTATAGGAGAGACCCAGTACTTC	CASSRGTIGETQYF
14	NA	TRBV11-2	NA	TRBJ1-1	TGTGCCAGCAGCTTAGGGGGAGTGAACACTGAAGCTTTCTTT	CASSLGGVNTEAFF
14	NA	TRBV7-9	NA	TRBJ1-3	TGTGCCTTGCCCGAAGAGAGCTCTGGAAACACCATATATTTT	CALPEESSGNTIYF
12	NA	TRBV6-5	TRBD1	TRBJ2-3	TGTGCCAGCAGTCCCGGACAGGGGACGCAGTATTTT	CASSPGQGTQYF
15	NA	TRBV9	NA	TRBJ1-2	TGTGCCAGCAGCCAAGGAGGGGCCGTGGACTATGGCTACACCTTC	CASSQGGAVDYGYTF
12	NA	TRBV6-6	NA	TRBJ2-7	TGTGCCAGCAGTGCAGGGATCTACGAGCAGTACTTC	CASSAGIYEQYF